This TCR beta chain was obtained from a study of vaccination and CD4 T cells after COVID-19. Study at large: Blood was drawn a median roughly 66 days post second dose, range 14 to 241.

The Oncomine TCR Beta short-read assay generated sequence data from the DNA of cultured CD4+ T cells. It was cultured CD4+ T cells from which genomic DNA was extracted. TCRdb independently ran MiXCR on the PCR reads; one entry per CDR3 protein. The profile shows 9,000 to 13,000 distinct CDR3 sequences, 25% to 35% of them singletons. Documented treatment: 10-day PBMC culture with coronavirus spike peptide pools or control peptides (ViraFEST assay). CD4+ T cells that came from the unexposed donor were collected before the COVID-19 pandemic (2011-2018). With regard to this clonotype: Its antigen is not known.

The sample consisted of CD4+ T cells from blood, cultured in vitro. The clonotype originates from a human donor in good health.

DNA of the CDR3: TGTGCCAGCATCCCAGGGGGGACAGGGAGGTACGAGCAGTACTTC. Residues: CASIPGGTGRYEQYF. The rearrangement uses TRBV28 and TRBJ2-7, with TRBD1 matching 9 bases. V dropped 7 bases and J dropped 4; count of bases not matched to a gene: 11. CDR1 is MDHEN, CDR2 SYDVKM, per germline. CDR3 length equals 15 residues.